Each of the 25 T cell receptor beta chains below was sequenced from the same sample in a study of tumor-infiltrating lymphocytes in primary liver carcinoma. DNA and RNA were both co-extracted from 20-30 mg of bulk tissue that had not been sorted. A primer matching the constant region was used to make TCR beta cDNA from 500 ng of total RNA. Three-round nested multiplex PCR performed with slightly modified ARM-PCR produced the TCR beta libraries. TRBV1-TRBV30 forward primers paired with a C-beta reverse primer drove the first two PCR rounds, about 10 cycles each. TCRdb recomputed calls from the multiplex PCR reads with MiXCR, one row per CDR3 protein. The repertoire holds 100,000 or so distinct CDR3 sequences, 69% seen once, with 7.5% to 10% in the top ten. Sequenced sample: liver tumor tissue from sampling region 5. Described subset: tumor region T5, tumor centre. These receptors were obtained from a woman in her fifties or sixties with primary liver carcinoma and hepatitis B virus infection.

Ten or more counts support this clonotype. This chain joins TRBV7-8 and TRBJ1-4; D remains unclear. Germline V CDR1 and CDR2: SGHVS, FQNEAQ. The CDR3 is made up of 15 amino acids. The V end was cut by 4 bases, the J end by 0 bases, with 9 bases between. This chain's CDR3 is CASSSVPATNEKLFF. The CDR3 nucleotides read TGTGCCAGCAGCTCAGTCCCTGCAACTAATGAAAAACTGTTTTTT.

This sequence joins TRBV12-3 or TRBV12-4 and TRBJ2-2; D gene uncertain. This CDR3 spans 13 amino acids. The DNA for the CDR3 is TGTACCTGCAGCTTAGAGATGGGCGGGGAGCTGTTTTTT. Translated, it gives CTCSLEMGGELFF.

This sequence joins TRBV4-1 and TRBJ1-2; no reliable D call. V was pared by 3 bases and J by 9 bases, with 26 bases between. Germline-derived CDR1 and CDR2 are MGHRA and YSYEKL. The CDR3 runs 17 residues. This CDR3 reads CASSQLRLVIVVGSYTF. Here the CDR3 DNA reads TGCGCCAGCAGCCAGTTGCGGTTGGTTATAGTCGTGGGGAGCTACACCTTC.

Regarding this clonotype: This CDR3 is missing its conserved last phenylalanine or tryptophan, likely due to a read error. This sequence joins TRBV5-1 and TRBJ1-2; 10 positions match TRBD1. V lost 5 bases to trimming and J lost 4 bases; unmatched junction nucleotides: 8. The CDR3 extends over 15 amino acids. In germline, CDR1 is SGHRS, CDR2 YFSETQ. Written as DNA, the CDR3 is TGCGCCAGCAGGTCCTCCGGGACAGGGGCCTATGGCTACACCTCC. It yields the protein CASRSSGTGAYGYTS.

Remarks on this clonotype: A much larger clone differs from this one at a single base, so this may be a read error. This CDR3 reads CAIRESVGQGAYEQYF. CDR3 in DNA: TGTGCCATCAGAGAGTCAGTGGGACAGGGAGCCTACGAGCAGTACTTC. This rearrangement joins TRBV10-3 to TRBJ2-7; TRBD1 aligns across 9 bases. Germline V gives CDR1 ENHRY, CDR2 SYGVKD. The CDR3 is made up of 16 amino acids.

As to this clonotype: One end of the junction is discordant with germline, which a read error may explain. This chain joins TRBV6-1 and TRBJ2-7; 8 bases align to TRBD2. This CDR3 contains 17 residues. Germline V gene lookup returns CDR1 MNHNS and CDR2 SASEGT. The CDR3 sequence: CASSELAGREFLYEQYF. CDR3 in DNA: TGTGCCAGCAGTGAACTGGCCGGGAGGGAGTTCTTGTACGAGCAATACTTC.

To note about this clonotype: This could be a read error, since a much larger clone is one nucleotide away. The chain employs TRBV28 and TRBJ1-2; D uncertain. The germline V gene encodes CDR1 MDHEN and CDR2 SYDVKM. The CDR3 covers 12 residues. Trimming pared 8 bases from V and 6 bases from J, leaving 13 bases between. The CDR3 nucleotides read TGTGCCAGCGCCCTCCTCAACAATGGCTACACCTTC. This encodes CASALLNNGYTF.

About this clonotype itself: The conserved phenylalanine or tryptophan normally closing the CDR3 is absent here, so this likely arose from a read error. This sequence joins TRBV29-1 and TRBJ1-4, with D perhaps TRBD1 (5 bases). There are 16 residues in the CDR3. V was pared by 4 bases and J by 4 bases, with 19 bases between. CDR1 and CDR2 from the germline V gene are SQVTM and ANQGSEA. Here the CDR3 reads CSVGLFGGGLNEKLFS. DNA of the CDR3: TGCAGCGTTGGGCTATTCGGTGGGGGACTTAATGAAAAACTGTTTTCT.

The rearrangement joins TRBV12-3 or TRBV12-4 to TRBJ2-2; D gene uncertain. This CDR3 spans 14 amino acids. Trimming took 5 bases from V and 8 from J, leaving 15 bases between them. DNA of the CDR3: TGTGCCAGCAGTGTAGGGCAGCCGACTGGGGAGCTGTTTTTT. This encodes CASSVGQPTGELFF.

The rearrangement joins TRBV28 to TRBJ2-7, with 7 bases identical to TRBD1. Trimming at V came to 5 bases and at J to 3 bases, leaving 10 bases not matched to a gene. The CDR3 consists of 15 residues. Germline-derived CDR1 and CDR2 are MDHEN and SYDVKM. The CDR3 coding sequence is TGTGCCAGCAGTCCCCACGACAGGGTGGTCTACGAGCAGTACTTC. This encodes CASSPHDRVVYEQYF.

On this clonotype: Here the CDR3 omits its conserved ending phenylalanine or tryptophan, so a read error is the likely source. The genes are TRBV12-3 or TRBV12-4 and TRBJ1-6; TRBD1 agrees at 7 bases. The CDR3 loop spans 15 amino acids. The trim removed 6 bases at V and 9 bases at J, leaving 11 bases unmatched. The DNA for the CDR3 is TGTGCCAGCAGCCAACGACAGGGCTCTACTTCACCCCTCCACGTT. As protein: CASSQRQGSTSPLHV.

About this clonotype: With a much larger clone just one base away, this may be a read error. V is TRBV28 and J is TRBJ2-3; a weak D match, TRBD2 (7 bases). The germline gives CDR1 MDHEN, CDR2 SYDVKM. V was trimmed by 7 bases and J by 3 bases, leaving 17 bases between them. CDR3 size: 15 residues. CDR3: CASNPVGGRTDTQYF. CDR3 nucleotide sequence: TGTGCCAGCAACCCCGTCGGGGGGCGGACAGATACGCAGTATTTT.

Details on this clonotype: This CDR3 fails to terminate in the conserved phenylalanine or tryptophan, so it likely reflects a read error. This chain connects TRBV6-1 to TRBJ2-1, with D possibly being TRBD2 (7 bases). Per germline, CDR1 MNHNS and CDR2 SASEGT. This CDR3 region has 15 residues. The CDR3 DNA is TGTGCCAGCAATGAAGGATGGGGGGGCATCGGTGAGCAGTTCTTG. It yields the protein CASNEGWGGIGEQFL.

Notes on this clonotype: This CDR3 fails to terminate in the conserved phenylalanine or tryptophan, so it likely reflects a read error. V usage is TRBV6-5 and J usage is TRBJ1-5, with a possible D match to TRBD1 (5 bases). V dropped 4 bases and J dropped 6 bases, with 13 bases sitting between them. CDR3 length: 14 residues. Germline V lookup: CDR1 MNHEY, CDR2 SVGAGI. CDR3 DNA sequence: TGTGCCAGCAGTTGCGCGGGGCTGGGTCAGCCCCAGCATCTT. Protein sequence: CASSCAGLGQPQHL.

V gene TRBV28 combines with J gene TRBJ2-6; possible D gene TRBD1, 5 bases. Germline V lookup: CDR1 MDHEN, CDR2 SYDVKM. Trimming removed 7 bases at V and 6 bases at J, with 25 bases between. There are 18 residues in the CDR3. CDR3 residues: CASTSPRTWGDEANVLTF. As DNA, the CDR3 is TGTGCCAGCACTTCACCCAGGACATGGGGCGATGAGGCCAACGTCCTGACTTTC.

With respect to this clonotype: Its ends do not fully match the called genes, so a read error is possible. This chain connects TRBV10-3 to TRBJ2-6; possible D gene TRBD1, 6 bases. CDR1 is ENHRY and CDR2 is SYGVKD in the germline V gene. The CDR3 runs to 15 residues. CDR3: CAISGGQTRANVLSF. Here the CDR3 DNA reads TGTGCCATCAGCGGAGGACAGACCCGGGCCAACGTCCTGAGTTTC.

This clonotype was picked up many times. This chain uses TRBV5-1 with TRBJ2-5; possibly TRBD1 for D (7 bases). V dropped 0 bases and J dropped 2 bases, with 14 bases sitting between them. Germline CDR1 is SGHRS and CDR2 is YFSETQ. The CDR3 is 16 residues long. CDR3 in DNA: TGCGCCAGCAGCTTGGTCACAGGGGAGGTACAAGAGACCCAGTACTTC. Translation: CASSLVTGEVQETQYF.

The J gene is TRBJ1-2, the V gene TRBV28, with 9 bases matching TRBD1. This CDR3 region has 15 residues. Germline lookup yields CDR1 MDHEN and CDR2 SYDVKM. After removal of 7 bases from V and 6 bases from J, the junction contained 12 bases not matched to a gene. The CDR3: CASINQQGAINGYTF. As DNA, the CDR3 is TGTGCCAGCATCAATCAACAGGGGGCGATTAATGGCTACACCTTC.

This clonotype was seen repeatedly, ten times or more. The J gene is TRBJ2-7, the V gene TRBV28; 10 positions agree with TRBD2. There are 14 residues in the CDR3. The junction had 5 bases not matched to a gene; V was cut back by 3 bases and J by 6 bases. Germline CDR1 is MDHEN and CDR2 is SYDVKM. CDR3 sequence: CASSLEAGGVEQYF. The CDR3 nucleotides are TGTGCCAGCAGTTTGGAAGCGGGAGGGGTCGAGCAGTACTTC.

About this clonotype itself: Compared with germline, one end of the junction differs, possibly owing to a read error. The chain carries TRBV11-2 and TRBJ2-2, with D perhaps matching TRBD2 (5 bases). This CDR3 comprises 14 residues. Looked up from germline, CDR1 is SGHAT and CDR2 is FQNNGV. CDR3 in DNA: TGTGCCAGCAGCTTAGATCGTCAGGTCGGGGAACTGTTTTTT. It encodes CASSLDRQVGELFF. Combining the CDR3 with reference TRBV11-2 and TRBJ2-2 gives the whole variable domain EAGVAQSPRYKIIEKRQSVAFWCNPISGHATLYWYQQILGQGPKLLIQFQNNGVVDDSQLPKDRFSAERLKGVDSTLKIQPAKLEDSAVYLCASSLDRQVGELFFGEGSRLTVL.

About this clonotype itself: The CDR3 carries no conserved terminal phenylalanine or tryptophan, so it likely arises from a read error. This chain links TRBV6-1 with TRBJ1-5, with 8 bases lining up with TRBD1. CDR1 and CDR2 (germline): MNHNS, SASEGT. The CDR3 is 17 residues long. CDR3 residues: CVSSDRGTRDRYQPQHL. The DNA of the CDR3 is TGTGTCAGCAGTGATCGCGGGACCCGGGACAGGTATCAGCCCCAGCATTTA.

Concerning this clonotype: A junction boundary mismatches the germline segment, possibly from a read error. The V call is TRBV4-2, the J call TRBJ1-5; weak D call: TRBD1 (5 bases). The DNA end is more similar to TRBJ2-3, so the J call may be wrong. Looked up from germline, CDR1 is LGHNA and CDR2 is YNFKEQ. CDR3 length: 15 amino acids. Written as DNA, the CDR3 is TGTGTCAGCAGCCAAGATATGGACAACAATCAGCCCCAGTATTTT. It yields the protein CVSSQDMDNNQPQYF.

V usage is TRBV5-1 and J usage is TRBJ2-3; D is unresolved. Per the germline V gene, CDR1 is SGHRS and CDR2 is YFSETQ. This CDR3 is built from 14 residues. Trimming removed 6 bases at V and 6 bases at J, with 17 bases between. The CDR3 sequence: CASKVVDPADTQYF. For the CDR3, the DNA is TGCGCCAGCAAGGTGGTGGACCCAGCGGATACGCAGTATTTT.

Remarks on this clonotype: At one boundary the junction diverges from the germline segment, which might be a read error. The chain recombines TRBV12-3 or TRBV12-4 with TRBJ2-2; possible D gene TRBD2, 6 bases. There are 15 residues in the CDR3. CDR3 residues: CASKDGSTNTRELFF. The CDR3 DNA follows: TGTGCCAGCAAAGACGGATCTACGAACACCCGGGAGTTGTTTTTT.

This clonotype has ten or more counts. This clone may be a read error of a much larger clone one base away. J is TRBJ2-1 and V is TRBV14; D may be TRBD2 (6 bases). The CDR3 consists of 16 residues. Trimming pared 4 bases from V and 9 bases from J, leaving 22 bases between. Germline V CDR1 and CDR2: SGHDN, FVKESK. CDR3: CASSRVGGTGLGEQFF. The CDR3 nucleotides are TGTGCCAGCAGCCGAGTGGGCGGGACTGGCCTTGGTGAGCAGTTCTTC.